This T cell receptor beta chain was retrieved from a study of shared clonotypes between healthy human individuals. Overall study: A couple of female and a few male donors aged 18 to 49 were enrolled.

General study findings and limits: Of the naive CD4 clonotypes, roughly 5% were shared across a handful of donors.

With regard to this clone: Antigen unknown.

The ends lost 4 bases at V and 2 bases at J; junction bases unmatched: 17. Germline V gene sequence: CDR1 SGHKS, CDR2 YYEKEE (reference sequence). CDR3 length: 18 amino acids. Every immunoSEQ plate was one replicate of a subset's evenly spread DNA. The data were produced by immunoSEQ multiplex PCR, yet TCRdb's version contains in-frame clones alone and is incomplete. The profile shows under 1,900,000 clones, around 98.5% of them singletons. The chain joins TRBV5-5 to TRBJ2-7; 8 bases are shared with TRBD1. The receptor was derived from a man aged 25 to 40 in good health. The material sequenced was naive CD4+ T cells sorted from blood. The subset is: CD45RA+ positively selected. CDR3 nucleotide sequence: TGTGCCAGCAGCGAAGGACAGGGTTCGCCTACGAGTCCCTACGAGCAGTACTTC. Translated: CASSEGQGSPTSPYEQYF.